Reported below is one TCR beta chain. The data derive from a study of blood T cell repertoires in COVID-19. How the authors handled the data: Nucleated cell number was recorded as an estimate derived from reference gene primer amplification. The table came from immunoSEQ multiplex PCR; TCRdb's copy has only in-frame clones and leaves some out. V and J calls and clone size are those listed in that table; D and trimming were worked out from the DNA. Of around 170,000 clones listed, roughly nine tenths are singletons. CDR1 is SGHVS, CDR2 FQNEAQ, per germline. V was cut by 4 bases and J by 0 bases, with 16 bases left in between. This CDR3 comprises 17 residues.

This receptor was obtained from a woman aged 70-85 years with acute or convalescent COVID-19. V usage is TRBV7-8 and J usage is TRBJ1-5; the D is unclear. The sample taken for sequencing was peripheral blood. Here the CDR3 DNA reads TGTGCCAGCAGCTCCTCCTCCCAGATTTATAGCAATCAGCCCCAGCATTTT. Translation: CASSSSSQIYSNQPQHF.